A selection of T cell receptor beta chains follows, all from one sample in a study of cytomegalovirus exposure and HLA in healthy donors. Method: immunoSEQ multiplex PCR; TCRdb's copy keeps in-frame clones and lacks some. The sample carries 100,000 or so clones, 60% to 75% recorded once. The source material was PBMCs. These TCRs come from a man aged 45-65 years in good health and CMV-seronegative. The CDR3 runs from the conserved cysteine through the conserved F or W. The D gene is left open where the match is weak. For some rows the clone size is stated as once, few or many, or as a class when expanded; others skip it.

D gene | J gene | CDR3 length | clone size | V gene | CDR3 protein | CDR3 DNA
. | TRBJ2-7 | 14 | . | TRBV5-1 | CASSLAGGSGEQYF | TGCGCCAGCAGCTTGGCCGGGGGATCCGGCGAGCAGTACTTC
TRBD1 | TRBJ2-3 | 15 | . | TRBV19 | CASSRTGGDTDTQYF | TGTGCCAGTAGTAGGACAGGGGGGGACACAGATACGCAGTATTTT
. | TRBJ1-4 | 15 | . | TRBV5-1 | CASSLERRTNEKLFF | TGCGCCAGCAGCTTGGAACGTAGAACTAATGAAAAACTGTTTTTT
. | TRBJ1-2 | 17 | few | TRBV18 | CASSPRTVLPENYGYTF | TGTGCCAGCTCACCAAGGACAGTCCTTCCCGAAAACTATGGCTACACCTTC
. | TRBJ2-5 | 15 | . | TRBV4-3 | CASSQVGLGGETQYF | TGCGCCAGCAGCCAAGTCGGCCTGGGAGGCGAGACCCAGTACTTC
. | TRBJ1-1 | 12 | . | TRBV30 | CAWSLSRTEAFF | TGTGCCTGGAGCCTTTCTCGGACTGAAGCTTTCTTT
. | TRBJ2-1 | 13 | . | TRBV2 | CASSLDLAGEQFF | TGTGCCAGCTCCCTCGACTTAGCTGGTGAGCAGTTCTTC
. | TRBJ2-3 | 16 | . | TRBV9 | CASSVSASIVTDTQYF | TGTGCCAGCAGCGTATCAGCGAGCATTGTAACAGATACGCAGTATTTT
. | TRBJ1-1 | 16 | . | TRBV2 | CASSPSGWRLNTEAFF | TGTGCCAGCAGTCCGTCGGGGTGGCGGTTGAACACTGAAGCTTTCTTT
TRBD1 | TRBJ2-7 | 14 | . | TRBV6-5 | CASSMTGGAYEQYF | TGTGCCAGCAGTATGACAGGGGGCGCCTACGAGCAGTACTTC
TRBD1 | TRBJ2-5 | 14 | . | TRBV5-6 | CASSKIDRGETQYF | TGTGCCAGCAGCAAGATTGACAGGGGAGAGACCCAGTACTTC
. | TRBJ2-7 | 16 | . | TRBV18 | CASSPRRGEGSYEQYF | TGTGCCAGCTCACCACGCAGGGGAGAGGGCTCCTACGAGCAGTACTTC
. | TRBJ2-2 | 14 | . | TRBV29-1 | CSVFPDSNTGELFF | TGCAGCGTTTTTCCGGACTCTAACACCGGGGAGCTGTTTTTT
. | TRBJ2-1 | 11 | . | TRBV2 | CASSANNEQFF | TGTGCCAGCAGTGCTAACAATGAGCAGTTCTTC
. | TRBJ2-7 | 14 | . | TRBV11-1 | CASSFEDSSGEQYF | TGTGCCAGCAGCTTCGAGGACTCTTCCGGCGAGCAGTACTTC
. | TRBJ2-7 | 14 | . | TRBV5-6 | CASRRSGWSYEQYF | TGTGCCAGCAGGCGGTCGGGGTGGTCCTACGAGCAGTACTTC